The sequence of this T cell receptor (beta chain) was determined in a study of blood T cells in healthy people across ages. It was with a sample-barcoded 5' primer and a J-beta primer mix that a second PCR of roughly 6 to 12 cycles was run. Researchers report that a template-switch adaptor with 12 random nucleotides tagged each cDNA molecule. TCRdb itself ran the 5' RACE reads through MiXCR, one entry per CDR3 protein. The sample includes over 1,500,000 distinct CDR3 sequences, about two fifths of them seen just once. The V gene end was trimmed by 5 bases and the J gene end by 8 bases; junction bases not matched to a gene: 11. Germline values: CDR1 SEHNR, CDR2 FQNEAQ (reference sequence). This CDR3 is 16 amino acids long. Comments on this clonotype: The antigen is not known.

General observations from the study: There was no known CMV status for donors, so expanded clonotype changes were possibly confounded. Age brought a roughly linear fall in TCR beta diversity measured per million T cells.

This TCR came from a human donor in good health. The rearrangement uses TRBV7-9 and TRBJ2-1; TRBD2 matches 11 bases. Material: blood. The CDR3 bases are TGTGCCAGCAGCCTACTCATAGCGGGGGGGCTGGATGAGCAGTTCTTC. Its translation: CASSLLIAGGLDEQFF.